Sequencing of this TCR beta chain was carried out in a study of shared clonotypes between healthy human individuals. Deep-level running was used for the assay. Clones were sequenced by immunoSEQ multiplex PCR, and TCRdb holds only the in-frame ones, with some missing. The sample has more than 500,000 clones, 90% to 96% seen once. There are 16 residues in the CDR3. CDR1 and CDR2 from the germline V gene are KGHSH and LQKENI. The ends were cut back, 2 bases at V and 5 bases at J, with 15 bases in the middle. Study findings and constraints: Memory subsets generally showed lower estimated richness than naive subsets.

Concerning this clone: The target antigen is unknown.

All of the donors resided in Nashville, Tennessee, and each was a Caucasian adult. The clonotype was recovered from a woman aged 25 to 39 in good health. What was sequenced was naive CD4+ T cells sorted from blood. As to subset: CD45RA+ positively selected. This sequence joins TRBV18 and TRBJ2-2; a weak D match, TRBD1 (6 bases). The CDR3 sequence: CASSPNLGHPTGELFF. Here the CDR3 DNA reads TGTGCCAGCTCACCAAATTTGGGACATCCGACCGGGGAGCTGTTTTTT.